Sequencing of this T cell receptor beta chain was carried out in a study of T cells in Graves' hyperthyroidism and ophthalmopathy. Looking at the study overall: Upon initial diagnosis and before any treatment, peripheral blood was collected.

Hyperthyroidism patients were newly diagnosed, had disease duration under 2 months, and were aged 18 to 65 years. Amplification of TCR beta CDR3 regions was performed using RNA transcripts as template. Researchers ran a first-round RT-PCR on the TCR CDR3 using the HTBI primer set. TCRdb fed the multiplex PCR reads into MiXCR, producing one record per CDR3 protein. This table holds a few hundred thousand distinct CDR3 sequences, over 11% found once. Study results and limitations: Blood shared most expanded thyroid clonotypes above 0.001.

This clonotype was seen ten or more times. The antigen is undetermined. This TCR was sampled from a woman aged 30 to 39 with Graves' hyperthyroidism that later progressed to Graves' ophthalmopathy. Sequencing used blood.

The DNA of the CDR3 is TGTGCCAGCTCCGATATGGCTGGGGGTGTGGGGGATACCTACGAGCAGTACTTC. It translates to CASSDMAGGVGDTYEQYF. V usage is TRBV6-1 and J usage is TRBJ2-7; D might be TRBD1 or TRBD2, each matching 5 bases. V shed 8 bases and J shed 2 bases, with 28 bases lying between them. From germline, CDR1 is MNHNS and CDR2 SASEGT. The CDR3 length is 18 residues.